These 27 T cell receptor beta chains originate from one sample sequenced in a study of regulatory T cells in long-lasting Graves disease. Arm-PCR of CDR3 regions and iRepertoire HTBI primers were used to build TCR beta libraries. TCRdb fed the multiplex PCR reads into MiXCR, producing one record per CDR3 protein. Among 250,000 to 300,000 distinct CDR3 sequences, 18% were seen once, and the ten largest hold around 15%. Stated time point: newly diagnosed GD, antithyroid drugs for less than 3 months. Researchers made the TCR library from RNA that was extracted from PBMCs. These data were also filed under a second study, of T cells in Graves' hyperthyroidism and ophthalmopathy.

The source was peripheral blood mononuclear cells (PBMCs), collected at new diagnosis, from a patient treated with antithyroid drugs. The receptor set was obtained from a woman between 25 and 40 years old with Graves disease.

The sample holds many counts of this clonotype. J is TRBJ2-7 and V is TRBV5-1; D remains unclear. Looked up from germline, CDR1 is SGHRS and CDR2 is YFSETQ. The CDR3 extends over 12 amino acids. V lost 4 bases to trimming and J lost 5 bases, with 10 bases between them. The CDR3 DNA reads TGCGCCAGCAGCGCCTCGTATGACGAGCAGTACTTC. This codes for CASSASYDEQYF.

The V and J genes are TRBV2 and TRBJ2-3; 12 bases are shared with TRBD2. The germline V gene encodes CDR1 SNHLY and CDR2 FYNNEI. CDR3 length equals 17 residues. Trimming took 4 bases from V and 4 from J; bases not matched to a gene: 9. In DNA form, the CDR3 reads TGTGCCAGCAGTGGTATTCTAGCGGGAGGGCCTGCAGATACGCAGTATTTT. Its protein is CASSGILAGGPADTQYF.

Only a few counts were recorded for this clonotype. The CDR3 DNA follows: TGCGCCAGCAGCCAGACAGCCCACTATGGCTACACCTTC. It encodes CASSQTAHYGYTF. This chain connects TRBV4-1 to TRBJ1-2; TRBD1 is a possible D gene (5 bases). Germline CDR1 reads MGHRA; CDR2 reads YSYEKL. The V end lost 3 bases, the J end lost 3 bases, and 8 bases lay between the germline ends. CDR3 size: 13 residues.

This clonotype was recorded many times. DNA for the CDR3: TGTGCCAGCAGTTTGGCAACAGCGGGGGCAGTACTATACGAGCAGTACTTC. It encodes CASSLATAGAVLYEQYF. This sequence joins TRBV28 and TRBJ2-7; 8 nucleotides agree with TRBD2. Unmatched junction bases numbered 14, after V lost 3 bases and J lost 4 bases. Germline lookup yields CDR1 MDHEN and CDR2 SYDVKM. The CDR3 is made up of 17 amino acids. The variable domain in full, completed from reference TRBV28 and TRBJ2-7, reads DVKVTQSSRYLVKRTGEKVFLECVQDMDHENMFWYRQDPGLGLRLIYFSYDVKMKEKGDIPEGYSVSREKKERFSLILESASTNQTSMYLCASSLATAGAVLYEQYFGPGTRLTVT.

There are many counts of this clonotype. This chain uses TRBV6-1 with TRBJ2-1, with 9 bases identical to TRBD2. Germline V CDR1 and CDR2: MNHNS, SASEGT. Unmatched junction bases numbered 3, after V lost 6 bases and J lost 0 bases. The CDR3 is 15 amino acids. DNA of the CDR3: TGTGCCAGCAGAGCGGGGGGCAACTCCTACAATGAGCAGTTCTTC. Translation gives CASRAGGNSYNEQFF.

Ten or more counts support this clonotype. The V and J genes are TRBV28 and TRBJ1-6; tentatively, D is TRBD1 (5 bases). The germline V gene has CDR1 MDHEN and CDR2 SYDVKM. CDR3 length: 14 amino acids. V gave up 10 bases and J gave up 3 bases, with 13 bases separating them. The CDR3 loop is CATLDSSYNSPLHF. CDR3 nucleotides: TGTGCCACCTTAGACAGCAGCTATAATTCACCCCTCCACTTT. Complete variable domain (other parts from reference TRBV28 and TRBJ1-6): DVKVTQSSRYLVKRTGEKVFLECVQDMDHENMFWYRQDPGLGLRLIYFSYDVKMKEKGDIPEGYSVSREKKERFSLILESASTNQTSMYLCATLDSSYNSPLHFGNGTRLTVT.

On this clonotype: A single base separates this from a much larger clone, so it may be a read error. The genes are TRBV20-1 and TRBJ2-3; D is perhaps TRBD2 (6 bases). The CDR3 runs to 11 residues. The germline CDR1 and CDR2 sequences are DFQATT and SNEGSKA (reference sequence). The ends were cut back, 6 bases at V and 6 bases at J, with 10 bases in the middle. CDR3 coding DNA: TGCAGTGCCCGAGCGGGTGATACGCAGTATTTT. It is translated as CSARAGDTQYF.

This clonotype was counted at least ten times. J is TRBJ1-3 and V is TRBV4-1; no clear D. Trimming shortened V by 0 bases and J by 4 bases, and 13 bases separated the two germline ends. Germline V gene data show CDR1 as MGHRA and CDR2 as YSYEKL. The CDR3 runs 16 residues. CDR3 in amino acids: CASSQDKSQRGNTIYF. The CDR3 region has the DNA TGCGCCAGCAGCCAAGATAAATCCCAGCGGGGAAACACCATATATTTT.

This clonotype appeared many times. This sequence joins TRBV11-2 and TRBJ2-1; 8 bases align to TRBD2. CDR1 is SGHAT, CDR2 FQNNGV, per germline. This CDR3 is 14 amino acids long. V was pared by 5 bases and J by 8 bases, with 8 bases of the junction left unmatched. Here the CDR3 DNA reads TGTGCCAGCAGCCGTGGGGCGGGGGGATATGAGCAGTTCTTC. Protein product: CASSRGAGGYEQFF.

This clonotype was seen repeatedly, ten times or more. This chain links TRBV7-2 with TRBJ1-1; 8 bases are a match to TRBD1. V shed 3 bases, J shed 11 bases, and the junction held 14 bases outside the gene matches. The CDR3 contains 15 residues. CDR1 and CDR2 (germline): SGHTA, FQGNSA. In DNA, the CDR3 is TGTGCCAGCAGCTTTGGGAACAGGGGGAGCGGTGGGGCTTTCTTT. It is translated as CASSFGNRGSGGAFF. Variable domain in full (rest from reference TRBV7-2 and TRBJ1-1): GAGVSQSPSNKVTEKGKDVELRCDPISGHTALYWYRQSLGQGLEFLIYFQGNSAPDKSGLPSDRFSAERTGGSVSTLTIQRTQQEDSAVYLCASSFGNRGSGGAFFGQGTRLTVV.

This clonotype was detected many times. The rearrangement uses TRBV6-5 and TRBJ2-1, with no clear D. The CDR3 length is 15 residues. CDR1 is MNHEY and CDR2 is SVGAGI in the germline V gene. Trimming left V 4 bases short and J 6 bases short, with 16 bases between. The CDR3 DNA is TGTGCCAGCAGTTCCCCGGGCCCTTGGGGCAATGAGCAGTTCTTC. This sequence encodes CASSSPGPWGNEQFF.

The V call is TRBV7-9, the J call TRBJ2-3, with D possibly being TRBD1 (6 bases). The DNA end favors TRBJ2-7, so the J call may be wrong. The CDR3 extends over 15 amino acids. CDR1 is SEHNR, CDR2 FQNEAQ, per germline (reference sequence). The CDR3 nucleotides are TGTGCCAGCAGCCGAGGCCCGGGACAAACATACGAGCAGTACTTC. Translated: CASSRGPGQTYEQYF.

This clonotype was seen at least ten times. The chain combines TRBV7-8 with TRBJ2-7; TRBD1 matches 8 bases. V gave up 5 bases and J gave up 5 bases; unmatched junction bases: 2. There are 12 residues in the CDR3. Germline V gives CDR1 SGHVS, CDR2 FQNEAQ. The CDR3 region is CASSLGQDEQYF. The CDR3, as DNA: TGTGCCAGCAGCCTGGGACAGGACGAGCAGTACTTC.

This clonotype was counted many times. The CDR3 reads CASGLSAIPTDTQYF. DNA for the CDR3: TGTGCTAGTGGTTTGTCGGCAATACCTACAGATACGCAGTATTTT. The chain has TRBV12-5 and TRBJ2-3; D is undetermined. CDR3 length: 15 residues. CDR1 is LGHNT and CDR2 is FRNRAP in the germline V gene. V lost 2 bases and J 3 bases, leaving 12 bases between the germline ends.

This clonotype appeared many times. V and J are TRBV2 and TRBJ1-6; 8 bases fit TRBD1. V gave up 9 bases and J gave up 10 bases; unmatched junction bases: 8. CDR1 SNHLY and CDR2 FYNNEI come from the germline V gene. This CDR3 is built from 13 residues. This CDR3 is CARTGTGVSPLHF. CDR3 bases: TGTGCCAGAACAGGGACAGGTGTCTCACCCCTCCACTTT. The full variable domain, completed using reference TRBV2 and TRBJ1-6, is EPEVTQTPSHQVTQMGQEVILRCVPISNHLYFYWYRQILGQKVEFLVSFYNNEISEKSEIFDDQFSVERPDGSNFTLKIRSTKLEDSAMYFCARTGTGVSPLHFGNGTRLTVT.

In regard to this clonotype: This may stem from a read error, because a much larger clone lies one nucleotide away. The chain uses TRBV9 and TRBJ2-5; 8 positions agree with TRBD2. Near its end, the DNA agrees better with TRBJ2-1, so the J call may be wrong. This CDR3 contains 15 residues. Per germline, CDR1 SGDLS and CDR2 YYNGEE. The CDR3 loop reads CASSVAGGYQETQFF. The CDR3 nucleotides are TGTGCCAGCAGCGTAGCGGGGGGGTACCAAGAGACCCAGTTCTTC.

This clonotype has at least ten counts. The rearrangement joins TRBV6-1 to TRBJ2-1; 8 bases agree with TRBD2. The V gene's germline CDR1 is MNHNS and CDR2 SASEGT. The V gene end was trimmed by 6 bases and the J gene end by 1 base; junction bases not matched to a gene: 5. This CDR3 is 15 amino acids long. CDR3 sequence reads: CASSREGVSYNEQFF. The CDR3 DNA is TGTGCCAGCAGCCGGGAGGGGGTATCCTACAATGAGCAGTTCTTC.

Note on this clonotype: This may stem from a read error, because a much larger clone lies one nucleotide away. The CDR3 does not close with the conserved phenylalanine or tryptophan, likely indicating a read error. This chain uses TRBV20-1 with TRBJ2-6, with TRBD2 as a possible D gene (5 bases). Germline assignment: CDR1 DFQATT and CDR2 SNEGSKA (reference sequence). CDR3 size: 14 residues. CDR3: CSAKGGSGANVLTL. The CDR3 DNA reads TGCAGCGCCAAAGGAGGATCTGGGGCCAACGTCCTGACTTTA.

In this sample, this clonotype turned up many times. The genes are TRBV20-1 and TRBJ2-1, with D perhaps matching TRBD1 (5 bases). Per the germline V gene, CDR1 is DFQATT and CDR2 is SNEGSKA (reference sequence). The V end lost 0 bases, the J end lost 8 bases, and 17 bases lay between the germline ends. The CDR3 spans 15 residues. The chain's CDR3 is CSARDPPAGNHEQFF. The CDR3 coding sequence is TGCAGTGCTAGAGACCCTCCCGCAGGGAATCATGAGCAGTTCTTC.

Comment on this clonotype: A single base is all that separates this from a far larger clone, so a read error is likely. The CDR3 does not end in the conserved phenylalanine or tryptophan, so this is likely a read error. The V and J genes are TRBV7-2 and TRBJ2-5; D is unclear. The J call may not be correct, given that the DNA end is closer to TRBJ2-1. CDR1 is SGHTA, CDR2 FQGNSA, per germline. The CDR3 consists of 13 residues. The CDR3 sequence is CASSLADQTEQFL. The CDR3, as DNA: TGTGCCAGCAGCTTAGCGGACCAGACTGAGCAGTTCTTA.

The chain recombines TRBV7-6 with TRBJ2-5; D remains unclear. Trimming removed 1 base at V and 9 bases at J, with 12 bases between. This CDR3 spans 13 amino acids. Per the germline V gene, CDR1 is SGHVS and CDR2 is FNYEAQ. CDR3 residues: CASSLGPPEAQYF. In DNA form, the CDR3 reads TGTGCCAGCAGCTTAGGGCCGCCTGAGGCCCAGTACTTC.

This clonotype was detected ten times or more. This chain joins TRBV5-1 and TRBJ2-7; 9 nucleotides match TRBD1. V was clipped by 2 bases and J by 3 bases; unmatched bases: 3. This CDR3 has 14 residues. In germline, CDR1 is SGHRS, CDR2 YFSETQ. CDR3 residues: CASSFTGQGYEQYF. The CDR3 bases are TGCGCCAGCAGCTTTACGGGACAGGGCTACGAGCAGTACTTC.

This clonotype was counted at least ten times. The genes are TRBV7-8 and TRBJ1-1, with TRBD1 matching 8 bases. V trimming: 3 bases; J trimming: 11 bases; junction bases outside the gene matches: 11. The CDR3 loop spans 14 amino acids. Per the germline V gene, CDR1 is SGHVS and CDR2 is FQNEAQ. CDR3 amino acids: CASSFDRGGRGAFF. The CDR3 DNA sequence: TGTGCCAGCAGCTTCGACAGGGGTGGGCGAGGGGCTTTCTTT.

This clonotype came up many times. V is TRBV12-3 or TRBV12-4 and J is TRBJ1-3; D is perhaps TRBD1 (5 bases). The CDR3 length is 14 residues. V dropped 4 bases and J dropped 7 bases, with 14 bases sitting between them. The CDR3 DNA sequence: TGTGCCAGCAGTTCTTCCCGGCCAGGGAACACCATATATTTT. It specifies CASSSSRPGNTIYF.

This clonotype has more than one count but fewer than ten. This rearrangement joins TRBV6-5 to TRBJ2-7; D remains ambiguous. CDR1 and CDR2 (germline): MNHEY, SVGAGI. Trimming removed 2 bases at V and 6 bases at J, with 17 bases between. The CDR3 contains 15 residues. CDR3: CASSYEESPLSEQYF. The CDR3 DNA sequence: TGTGCCAGCAGTTACGAGGAATCTCCACTGTCCGAGCAGTACTTC.

This clonotype came up many times. CDR3 nucleotides: TGCAGTGCTTCACTCCGGGACAGTCCCGACTATGGCTACACCTTC. Translated: CSASLRDSPDYGYTF. The gene calls are TRBV20-1 and TRBJ1-2; 7 nucleotides match TRBD1. CDR1 is DFQATT and CDR2 is SNEGSKA in the germline V gene (reference sequence). This CDR3 region has 15 residues. V shed 5 bases and J 3 bases; nucleotides not matched to a gene: 12.

This clonotype has a count of ten or more. The chain couples TRBV19 to TRBJ1-2; a possible D gene is TRBD1 (6 bases). V was shortened by 8 bases and J by 4 bases, with 26 bases between the two germline ends. The CDR3 has 17 residues. The germline V gene has CDR1 LNHDA and CDR2 SQIVND (reference sequence). CDR3 sequence: CASQEKGGTGAGYGYTF. The CDR3 nucleotides read TGTGCCAGTCAAGAAAAAGGGGGGACGGGGGCCGGCTATGGCTACACCTTC.